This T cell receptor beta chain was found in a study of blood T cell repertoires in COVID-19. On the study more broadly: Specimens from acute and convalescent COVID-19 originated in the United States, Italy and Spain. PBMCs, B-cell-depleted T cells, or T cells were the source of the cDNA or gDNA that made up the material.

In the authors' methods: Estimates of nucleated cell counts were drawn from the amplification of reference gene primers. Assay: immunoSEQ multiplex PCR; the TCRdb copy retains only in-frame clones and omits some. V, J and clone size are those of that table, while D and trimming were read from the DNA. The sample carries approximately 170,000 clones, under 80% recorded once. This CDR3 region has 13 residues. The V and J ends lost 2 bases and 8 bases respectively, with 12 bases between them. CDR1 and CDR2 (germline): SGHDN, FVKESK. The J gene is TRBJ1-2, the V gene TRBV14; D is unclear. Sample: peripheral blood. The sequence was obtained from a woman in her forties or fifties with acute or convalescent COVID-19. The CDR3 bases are TGTGCCAGCAGCCAAACACGGGGAGAAGGCTACACCTTC. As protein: CASSQTRGEGYTF.